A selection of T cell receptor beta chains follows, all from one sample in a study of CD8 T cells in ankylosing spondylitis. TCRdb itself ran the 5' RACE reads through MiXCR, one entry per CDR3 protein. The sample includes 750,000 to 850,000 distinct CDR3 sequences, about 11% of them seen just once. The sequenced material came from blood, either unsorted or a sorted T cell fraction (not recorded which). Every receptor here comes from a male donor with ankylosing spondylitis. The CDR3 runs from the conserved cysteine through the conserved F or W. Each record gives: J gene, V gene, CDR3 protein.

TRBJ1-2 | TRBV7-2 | CASQTPGRSSGYTF
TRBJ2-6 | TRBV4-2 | CASSQEGQGTSSGANVLTF
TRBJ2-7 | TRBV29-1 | CSVDRGYEQYF
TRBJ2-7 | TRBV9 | CASSAPGTGPYEQYF
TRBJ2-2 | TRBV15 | CATSRTSFGELFF
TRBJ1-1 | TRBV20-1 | CSASPWHTEAFF
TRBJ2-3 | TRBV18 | CASPLNTDTQYF
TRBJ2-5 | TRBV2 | CATAPEGETQYF
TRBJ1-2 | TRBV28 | CASRTPGQSYGYTF
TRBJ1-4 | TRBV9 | CASSKGYTNEKLFF
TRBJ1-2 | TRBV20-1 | CSARDGDKFYGYTF
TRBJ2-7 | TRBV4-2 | CASSQAPPGHGSYEQYF
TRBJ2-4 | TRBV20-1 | CSARTQGNIQYF
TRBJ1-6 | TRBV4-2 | CASSQVPGGYNSPLHF
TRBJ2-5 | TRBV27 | CASSNALRGTQYF
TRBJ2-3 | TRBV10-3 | CAISDPGKGGTDTQYF
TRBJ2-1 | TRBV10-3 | CAISVASGRPPYNEQFF
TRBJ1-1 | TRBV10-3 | CAISESTGLGVTEAFF
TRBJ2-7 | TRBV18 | CASSPREEQYF
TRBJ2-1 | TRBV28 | CASAGGPSYNEQFF
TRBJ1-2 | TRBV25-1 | CASSEYVGNYGYTF
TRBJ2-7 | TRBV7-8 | CASSLGADEQYF
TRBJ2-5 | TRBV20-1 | CSATDREETQYF
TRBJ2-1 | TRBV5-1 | CASSFRSTGDNEQFF
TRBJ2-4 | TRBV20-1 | CSADRVRASAKNIQYF
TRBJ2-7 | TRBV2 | CASSDRDLSYEQYF
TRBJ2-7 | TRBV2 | CASGPGISWTASSYEQYF
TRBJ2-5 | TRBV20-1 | CSANTGLGETQYF
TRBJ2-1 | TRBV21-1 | CASSKGDRGRWASGTDEQFF
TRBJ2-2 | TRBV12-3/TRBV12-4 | CASRRNRETPRELFF
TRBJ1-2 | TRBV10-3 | CAISESGGGYGYTF
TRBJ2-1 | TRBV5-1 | CASSLELGGPNEQFF
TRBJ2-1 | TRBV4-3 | CASSRDRGEEQFF